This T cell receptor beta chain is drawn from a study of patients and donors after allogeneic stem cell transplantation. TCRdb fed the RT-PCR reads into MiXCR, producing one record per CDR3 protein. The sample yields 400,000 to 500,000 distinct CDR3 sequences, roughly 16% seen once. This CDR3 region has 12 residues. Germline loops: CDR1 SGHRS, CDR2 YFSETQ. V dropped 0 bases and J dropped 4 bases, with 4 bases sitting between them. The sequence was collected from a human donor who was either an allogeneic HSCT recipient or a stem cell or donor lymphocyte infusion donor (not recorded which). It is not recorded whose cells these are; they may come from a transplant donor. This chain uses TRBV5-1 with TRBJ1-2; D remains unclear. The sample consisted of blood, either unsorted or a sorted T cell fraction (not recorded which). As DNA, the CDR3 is TGCGCCAGCAGCTTGGAACCCTATGGCTACACCTTC. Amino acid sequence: CASSLEPYGYTF.